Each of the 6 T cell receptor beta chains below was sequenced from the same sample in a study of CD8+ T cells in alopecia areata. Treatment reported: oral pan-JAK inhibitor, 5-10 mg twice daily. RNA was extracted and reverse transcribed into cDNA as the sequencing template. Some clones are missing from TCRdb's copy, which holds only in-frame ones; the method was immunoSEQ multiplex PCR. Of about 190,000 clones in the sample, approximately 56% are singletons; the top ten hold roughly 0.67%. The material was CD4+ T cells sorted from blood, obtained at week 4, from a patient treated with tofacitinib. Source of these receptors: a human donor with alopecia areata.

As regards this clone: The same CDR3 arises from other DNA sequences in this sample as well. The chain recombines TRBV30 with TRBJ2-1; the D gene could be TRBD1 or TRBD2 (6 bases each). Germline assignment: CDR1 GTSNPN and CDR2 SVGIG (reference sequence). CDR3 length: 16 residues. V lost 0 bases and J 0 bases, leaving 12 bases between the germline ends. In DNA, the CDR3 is TGTGCCTGGAGTGTACTCGGGGGCAGCTCCTACAATGAGCAGTTCTTC. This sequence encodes CAWSVLGGSSYNEQFF.

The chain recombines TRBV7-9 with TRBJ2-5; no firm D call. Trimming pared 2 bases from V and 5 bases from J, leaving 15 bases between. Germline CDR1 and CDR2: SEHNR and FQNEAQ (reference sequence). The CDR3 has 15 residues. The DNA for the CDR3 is TGTGCCAGCAGCTTATTAAATTCAGCGTGGGAGACCCAGTACTTC. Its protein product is CASSLLNSAWETQYF.

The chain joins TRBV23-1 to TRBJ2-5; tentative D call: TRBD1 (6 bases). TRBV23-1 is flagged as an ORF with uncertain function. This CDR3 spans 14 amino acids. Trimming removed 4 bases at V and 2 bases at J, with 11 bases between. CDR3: CASSPWTAQETQYF. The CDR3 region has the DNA TGCGCCAGCAGTCCCTGGACAGCTCAAGAGACCCAGTACTTC.

In DNA form, the CDR3 reads TGTGCCAGCAGCAAAAGGGACGGGAACACTGAAGCTTTCTTT. It encodes CASSKRDGNTEAFF. V gene TRBV7-8 combines with J gene TRBJ1-1; a possible D gene is TRBD1 (5 bases). The CDR3 has 14 residues. The germline V gene has CDR1 SGHVS and CDR2 FQNEAQ. Between the trimmed V and J ends, which lost 5 bases and 1 base, there was a span of 11 bases.

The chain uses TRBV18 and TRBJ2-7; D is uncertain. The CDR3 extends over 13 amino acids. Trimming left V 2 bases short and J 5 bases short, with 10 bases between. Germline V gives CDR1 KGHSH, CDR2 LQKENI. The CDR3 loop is CASSPAAANEQYF. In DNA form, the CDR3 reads TGTGCCAGCTCACCAGCTGCGGCAAACGAGCAGTACTTC. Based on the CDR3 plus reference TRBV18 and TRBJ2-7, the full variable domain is NAGVMQNPRHLVRRRGQEARLRCSPMKGHSHVYWYRQLPEEGLKFMVYLQKENIIDESGMPKERFSAEFPKEGPSILRIQQVVRGDSAAYFCASSPAAANEQYFGPGTRLTVT.

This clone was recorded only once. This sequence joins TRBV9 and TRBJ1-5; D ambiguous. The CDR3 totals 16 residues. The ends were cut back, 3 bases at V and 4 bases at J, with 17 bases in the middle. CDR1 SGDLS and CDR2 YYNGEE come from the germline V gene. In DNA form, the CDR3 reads TGTGCCAGCAGCGCATGGCCGGGGAGAGGGAATCAGCCCCAGCATTTT. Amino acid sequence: CASSAWPGRGNQPQHF.